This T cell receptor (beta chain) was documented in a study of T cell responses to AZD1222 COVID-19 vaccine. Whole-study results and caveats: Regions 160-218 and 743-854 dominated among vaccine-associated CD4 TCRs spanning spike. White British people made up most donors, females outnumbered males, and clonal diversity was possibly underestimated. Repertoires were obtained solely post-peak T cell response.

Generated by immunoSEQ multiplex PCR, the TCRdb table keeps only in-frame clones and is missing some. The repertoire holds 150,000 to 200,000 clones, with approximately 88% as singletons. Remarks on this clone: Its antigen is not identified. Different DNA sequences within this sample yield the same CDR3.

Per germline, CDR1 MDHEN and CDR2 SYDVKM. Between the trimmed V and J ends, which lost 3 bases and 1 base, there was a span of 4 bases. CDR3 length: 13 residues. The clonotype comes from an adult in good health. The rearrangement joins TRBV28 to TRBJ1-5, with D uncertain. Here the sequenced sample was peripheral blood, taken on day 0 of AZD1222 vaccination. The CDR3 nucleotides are TGTGCCAGCAGTTTCCAAAGCAATCAGCCCCAGCATTTT. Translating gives CASSFQSNQPQHF.